The clone carrying this TCR beta chain was observed a handful of times. The antigen is undetermined. One base away lies a much larger clone, so this may be a sequencing read error. General study results and limits: Tumor-infiltrating Treg TCR alpha and beta sequences overlapped most with tumor naive CD4+ T cells, then blood naive.

Treg sorting used a CD4+CD25+CD127-/low gate. Semi-nested PCR with Nested Universal Primer A followed constant-region reverse priming of full-length variable regions. TCRdb ran MiXCR on the 5' RACE reads and lists one entry per CDR3 protein. The repertoire includes over 25,000 distinct CDR3 sequences, around 27% of them detected once, and about 2.2% sits in the top ten. Sample: tumor-infiltrating Tregs sorted from the breast tumor. This receptor was obtained from a female donor with breast cancer.

The CDR3 coding sequence is TGTGCCTGCAGTTTTAACAGGGGCACTGAAGCTTTCTTT. Translation: CACSFNRGTEAFF. The rearrangement joins TRBV12-3 or TRBV12-4 to TRBJ1-1; 7 nucleotides agree with TRBD1. The CDR3 spans 13 residues.